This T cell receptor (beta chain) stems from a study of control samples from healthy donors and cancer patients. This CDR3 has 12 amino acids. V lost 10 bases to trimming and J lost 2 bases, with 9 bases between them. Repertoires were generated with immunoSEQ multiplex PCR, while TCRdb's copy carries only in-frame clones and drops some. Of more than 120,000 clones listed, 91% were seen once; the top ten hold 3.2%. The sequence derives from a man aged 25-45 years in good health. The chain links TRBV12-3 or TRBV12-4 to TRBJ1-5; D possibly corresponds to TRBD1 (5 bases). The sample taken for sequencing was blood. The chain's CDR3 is CAIRGGNQPQHF. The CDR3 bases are TGTGCCATAAGGGGAGGCAATCAGCCCCAGCATTTT.